This TCR beta chain comes out of a study of blood T cell repertoires in COVID-19 (TCRdb year 2020). Study-level background: Collaborator samples came from the United States, Italy and Spain and covered acute and convalescent phases of COVID-19. The repertoires were made available in a free public database intended to serve as a resource for research on the immune response to SARS-CoV-2. Deeply sampled blood TCRbeta repertoires from subjects exposed to, actively infected with, or recovered from COVID-19 were included in the dataset. HLA class I and class II types, where available, came from metadata supplied by the sample provider rather than from assay-based typing. The prospective study material was composed of cDNA or gDNA derived from T cells, B-cell-depleted T cells, or PBMCs. Samples were obtained from the ongoing ImmuneRACE study (first 160 participants) and from 1,000 to 1,500 subjects provided by 6 global collaborators. Nearly every sample came with metadata listing a de-identified subject ID, COVID-19 status, age in years and sex.

What the study reported, not specific to this receptor: The quantity of clinical and demographic metadata differed by source and by participant and was supplied without curation.

Taken from cysteine to phenylalanine, the CDR3 has 15 residues. Just the 45-base CDR3 DNA is kept, in frame starting at base 1. From the germline V gene (reference sequence), CDR1 is LNHDA and CDR2 is SQIVND. Here V drops 4 bases and J drops 3 bases, and the junction holds 6 bases not matched to any gene. TCRbeta CDR3 regions were amplified from genomic DNA using the immunoSEQ Assay, a bias-controlled multiplex PCR. The paper's data handling went like this. The number of nucleated cells in each sample was estimated from the amplification of reference gene primers within the assay. Sequence reads were collapsed and filtered to measure the absolute abundance of every unique TCRbeta CDR3 rearrangement. For each sample, productive Simpson clonality was calculated by taking the square root of Simpson's diversity index across productive rearrangements. TCRdb re-hosts the immuneACCESS table, in-frame sequences only. Its copies lack some clones; in the studies checked, an unresolved V gene accounts for under half of them, and the cause for the rest is not known. The DNA gave D and trimming, while V, J and clone size come from that table. The sample contains over 300,000 clones, around 92% of them found a single time. Nearly 6.5% of the sample is held by the ten biggest clonotypes.

Another Seattle source contributed samples from volunteer blood donors who had recovered from COVID-19. Collaborating institutions collected whole blood in K2EDTA tubes following their own protocols. For TCRbeta analysis, collaborator samples were shipped as frozen whole blood, as isolated PBMCs, or as DNA extracted from either sample type. Regarding this clone: Its recognized antigen is unknown. No much larger clonotype is one base removed from it; base qualities were not supplied.

The clonotype was recovered from a man aged 18-30 years who had recovered from COVID-19. The chain is made from TRBV19 and TRBJ1-5, with 7 bases aligning to TRBD1. Sequencing was done on a sample of peripheral blood. The CDR3 protein is CASSNDRVDNQPQHF. The bases read TGTGCCAGTAGTAACGACAGGGTAGACAATCAGCCCCAGCATTTT.